This TCR beta chain is from a study of T cells after yellow fever vaccination. There are 16 residues in the CDR3. CDR1 SGDLS and CDR2 YYNGEE come from the germline V gene. Trimming took off 7 bases at V and 3 bases at J, with 22 bases between the two ends. MiXCR was run by TCRdb on the 5' RACE reads, yielding one entry per CDR3 protein. The data contain approximately 300,000 distinct CDR3 sequences, 9.5% to 12% of them seen just once; the ten biggest clones take up less than 3.5%. The receptor's source is a man between 18 and 35 years old who received the YFV17D yellow fever vaccine. Specimen: CD4+ T cells sorted from PBMCs, collected 45 days after the yellow fever booster vaccination. The chain joins TRBV9 to TRBJ1-1; no reliable D call. The CDR3 reads CASGKPAQDRDTEAFF. The CDR3 DNA sequence: TGTGCCAGCGGGAAACCCGCCCAGGATCGAGACACTGAAGCTTTCTTT.